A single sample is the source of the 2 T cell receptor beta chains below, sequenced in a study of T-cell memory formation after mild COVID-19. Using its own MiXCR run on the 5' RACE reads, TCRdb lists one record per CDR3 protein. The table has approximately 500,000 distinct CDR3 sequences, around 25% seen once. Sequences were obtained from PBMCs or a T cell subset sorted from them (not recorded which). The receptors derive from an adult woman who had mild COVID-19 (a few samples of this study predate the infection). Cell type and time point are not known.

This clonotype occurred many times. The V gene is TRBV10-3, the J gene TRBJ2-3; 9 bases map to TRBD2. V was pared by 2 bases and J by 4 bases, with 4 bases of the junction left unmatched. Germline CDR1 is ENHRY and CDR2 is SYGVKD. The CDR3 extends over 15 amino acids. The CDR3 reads CAISEVAGAPDTQYF. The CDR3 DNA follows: TGTGCCATCAGTGAGGTAGCGGGAGCCCCAGATACGCAGTATTTT.

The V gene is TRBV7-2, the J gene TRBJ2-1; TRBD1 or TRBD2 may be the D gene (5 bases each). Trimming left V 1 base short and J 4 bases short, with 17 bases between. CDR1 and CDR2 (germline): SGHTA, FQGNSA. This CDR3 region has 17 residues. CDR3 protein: CASSLEATPGRYNEQFF. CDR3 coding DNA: TGTGCCAGCAGCTTAGAGGCTACCCCGGGGCGATACAATGAGCAGTTCTTC.